This T cell receptor beta chain was documented in a study of beta chain features in type 1 diabetes. Study-level findings and limits: Since sequencing was performed on cDNA, cells with high TCR expression could be over-represented. People with Type 1 diabetes carried modestly yet significantly shorter TCRB CDR3s in all four CD4+ subsets.

J lost 7 bases, V lost 1 base, and 3 bases had no gene match. Per the germline V gene, CDR1 is LGHNA and CDR2 is YSLEER. This CDR3 comprises 13 residues. The single heparinised draw taken from each donor contained around 120 mL of blood on average. Based on CD45RO/CCR7/CD25/CD127/CD95/CD27, CD4+ regulatory, stem cell-like memory, naive and central memory cells were sorted. All of the isolated RNA was reverse transcribed, so expressed TCRB transcripts were sequenced. The study sequenced naive, central memory and regulatory T cell samples to an average of approximately 4 million reads. Sequencing used immunoSEQ multiplex PCR; TCRdb keeps in-frame clones, though not all of them. The sample contains 350,000 to 450,000 clones, roughly 12% of which appear only once. A few counts support this clone. Its antigen remains unknown.

V gene TRBV4-3 combines with J gene TRBJ2-5, with 7 bases identical to TRBD2. This clonotype was sampled from a woman between 18 and 29 years old with type 1 diabetes. The sequenced sample consisted of naive CD4+ T cells from blood. The CDR3 here is CASSQGGGGTQYF. The DNA for the CDR3 is TGCGCCAGCAGCCAAGGGGGCGGGGGGACCCAGTACTTC.